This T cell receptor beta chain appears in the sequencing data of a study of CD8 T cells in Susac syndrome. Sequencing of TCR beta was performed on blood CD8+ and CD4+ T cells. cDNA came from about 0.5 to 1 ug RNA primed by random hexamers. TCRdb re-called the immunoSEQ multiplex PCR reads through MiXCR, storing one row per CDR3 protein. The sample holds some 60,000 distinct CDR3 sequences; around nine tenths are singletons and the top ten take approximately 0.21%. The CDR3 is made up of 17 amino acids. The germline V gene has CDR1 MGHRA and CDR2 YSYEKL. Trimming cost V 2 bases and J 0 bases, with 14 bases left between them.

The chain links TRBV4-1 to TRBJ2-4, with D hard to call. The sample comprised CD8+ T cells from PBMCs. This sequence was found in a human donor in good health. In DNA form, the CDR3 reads TGCGCCAGCAGCCAATCAAGGACGGTCTTAGCCAAAAACATTCAGTACTTC. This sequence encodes CASSQSRTVLAKNIQYF.